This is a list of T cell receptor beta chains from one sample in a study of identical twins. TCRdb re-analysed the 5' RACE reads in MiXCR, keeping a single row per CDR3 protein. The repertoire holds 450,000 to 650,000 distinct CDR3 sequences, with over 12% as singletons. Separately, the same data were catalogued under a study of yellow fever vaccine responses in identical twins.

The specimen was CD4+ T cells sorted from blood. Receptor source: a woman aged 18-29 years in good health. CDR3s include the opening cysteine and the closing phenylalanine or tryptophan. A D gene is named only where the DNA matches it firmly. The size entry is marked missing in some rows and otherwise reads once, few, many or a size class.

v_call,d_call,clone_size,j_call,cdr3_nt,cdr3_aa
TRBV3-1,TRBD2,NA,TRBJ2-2,TGTGCCAGCAGCCAAGTGGTCGGGGAGGGGCCGCTGTTTTTT,CASSQVVGEGPLFF
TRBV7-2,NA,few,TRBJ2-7,TGTGCCAGCAGCTCCGGGGGCAATATGGGACCTCGCTACGAGCAGTACTTC,CASSSGGNMGPRYEQYF
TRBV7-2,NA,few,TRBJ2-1,TGTGCCAGCAGCAAACCGGGACTTTGGGGGCAGTTCTTC,CASSKPGLWGQFF
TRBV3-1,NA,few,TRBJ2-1,TGTGCCAGCAGCCGGGACGACTGGAGCTCCTACAATGAGCAGTTCTTC,CASSRDDWSSYNEQFF
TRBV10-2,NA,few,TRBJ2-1,TGCGCCAGCAGTCAAACACCACCCGCCTACAATGAGCAGTTCTTC,CASSQTPPAYNEQFF
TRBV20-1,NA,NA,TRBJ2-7,TGCAGTGCTAGAGATCTATTACAGGCCCACTACGAGCAGTACTTC,CSARDLLQAHYEQYF
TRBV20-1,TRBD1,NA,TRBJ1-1,TGCAGTGCTAGGAAGGGGGCGGACACTGAAGCTTTCTTT,CSARKGADTEAFF
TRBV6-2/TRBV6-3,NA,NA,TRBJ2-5,TGTGCCAGCAGTACAAACTGGGAGACCCAGTACTTC,CASSTNWETQYF
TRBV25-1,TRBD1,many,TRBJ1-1,TGTGCCAGCAGTCGGACAGGGGCCAACACTGAAGCTTTCTTT,CASSRTGANTEAFF
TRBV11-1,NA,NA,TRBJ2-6,TGTGCCAGCAGCTTATACCGGGATTCTCTCTCTGGGGCCAACGTCCTGACTTTC,CASSLYRDSLSGANVLTF
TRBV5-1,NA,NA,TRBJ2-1,TGCGCCAGCAGCTTAGGGACATCGGATGAGCAGTTCTTC,CASSLGTSDEQFF
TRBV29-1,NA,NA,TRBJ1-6,TGCAGCGTCGCCGACAAGGGTGACGGTGGGTCACCCCTCCACTTT,CSVADKGDGGSPLHF
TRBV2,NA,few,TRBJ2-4,TGTGCCAGCAGAGGGGAAACTAGCTTTTCCAAAAACATTCAGTACTTC,CASRGETSFSKNIQYF
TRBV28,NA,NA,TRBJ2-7,TGTGCCAGCAGTTTTTTCACGGCCTACGAGCAGTACTTC,CASSFFTAYEQYF
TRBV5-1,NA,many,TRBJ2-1,TGCGCCAGCAGCTATGACACAAATGAGCAGTTCTTC,CASSYDTNEQFF
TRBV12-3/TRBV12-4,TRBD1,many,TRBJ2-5,TGTGCCAGCAGTTCTACAGGGGGAGAGACCCAGTACTTC,CASSSTGGETQYF
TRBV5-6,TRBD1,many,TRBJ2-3,TGTGCCAGCAGCTCGGACAGGAGGCAGTATTTT,CASSSDRRQYF
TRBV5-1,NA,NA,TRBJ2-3,TGCGCCAGCAGCGCTAACTTAAAGGGTACAGATACGCAGTATTTT,CASSANLKGTDTQYF
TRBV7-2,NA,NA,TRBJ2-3,TGTGCCAGCAGCTTAGAACTAGCCGTTCGTGATACGCAGTATTTT,CASSLELAVRDTQYF
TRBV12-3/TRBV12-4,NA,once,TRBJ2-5,TGTGCCAGCTCGCGTCAGAGTCGGGAGACCCAGTACTTC,CASSRQSRETQYF
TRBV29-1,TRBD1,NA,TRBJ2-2,TGCAGCGTTGAAACGGACAGGGGGAACACCGGGGAGCTGTTTTTT,CSVETDRGNTGELFF
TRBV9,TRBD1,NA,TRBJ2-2,TGTGCCAGCAGCCTAGCTGAGACAGGGGCCGGGGAGCTGTTTTTT,CASSLAETGAGELFF
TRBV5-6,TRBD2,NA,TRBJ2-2,TGTGCCAGCAGCTTCCGTCCGTACCGGGGGGGCCGGGAAACCGGGGAGCTGTTTTTT,CASSFRPYRGGRETGELFF
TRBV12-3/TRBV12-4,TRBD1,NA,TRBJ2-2,TGTGCCAGCAGCCCTCGGACAGGGATCACCGGGGAGCTGTTTTTT,CASSPRTGITGELFF
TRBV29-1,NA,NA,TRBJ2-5,TGCAGCGTTGGTGACTCGAGGGGCTTC,CSVGDSRGF
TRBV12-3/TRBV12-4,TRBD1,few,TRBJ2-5,TGTGCCAGCAGTCGAACTGGGACAGAAGAGACCCAGTACTTC,CASSRTGTEETQYF
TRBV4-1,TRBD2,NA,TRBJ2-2,TGCGCCAGCAGAAGGGGACTAGCGGGGGGAACGAACACCGGGGAGCTGTTTTTT,CASRRGLAGGTNTGELFF
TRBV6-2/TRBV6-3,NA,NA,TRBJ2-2,TGTGCCAGCAGTTACCTCGGGGAGCTGTTTTTT,CASSYLGELFF
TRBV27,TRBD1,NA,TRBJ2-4,TGTGCCAGCAGTTTATTTGGACAGGGGTTAGACATTCAGTACTTC,CASSLFGQGLDIQYF
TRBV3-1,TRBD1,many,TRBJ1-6,TGTGCCAGCAGTCCTGGACAGGGAGTCTCACCCCTCCACTTT,CASSPGQGVSPLHF
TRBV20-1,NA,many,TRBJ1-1,TGCAGTGCGTCCACTCCCACAGTGAACACTGAAGCTTTCTTT,CSASTPTVNTEAFF
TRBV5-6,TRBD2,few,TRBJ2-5,TGTGCCAGCGATCACGGACTAGCGGGGGTCCAAGAGACCCAGTACTTC,CASDHGLAGVQETQYF
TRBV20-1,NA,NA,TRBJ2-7,TGCAGTGCTAGCGACAGTCCCTACGAGCAGTACTTC,CSASDSPYEQYF
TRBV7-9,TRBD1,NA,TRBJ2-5,TGTGCCAGCACCCCGGGACAGACTAACCAAGAGACCCAGTACTTC,CASTPGQTNQETQYF
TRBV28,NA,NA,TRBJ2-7,TGTGCCAGCCTTCCAGGAGGGGGCTACGAGCAGTACTTC,CASLPGGGYEQYF
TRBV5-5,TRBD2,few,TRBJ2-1,TGTGCCAGCAGCACAATAGCGGGAAGTTACAATGAGCAGTTCTTC,CASSTIAGSYNEQFF
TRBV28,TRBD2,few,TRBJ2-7,TGTGCCAGCAGTTTGGGGGGGATATGGGGCTACGAGCAGTACTTC,CASSLGGIWGYEQYF
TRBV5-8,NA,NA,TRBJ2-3,TGTGCCAGCAGCCGCGGGACAGCGACAAGCACAGATACGCAGTATTTT,CASSRGTATSTDTQYF
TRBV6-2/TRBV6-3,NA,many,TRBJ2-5,TGTGCCAGCAGTTATCCAAAGAGGACCCAGTACTTC,CASSYPKRTQYF
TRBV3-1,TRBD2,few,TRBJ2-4,TGTGCCAGCAGCCAAGACCCGGGGAGCGGGGGGCCCAAAAACATTCAGTACTTC,CASSQDPGSGGPKNIQYF
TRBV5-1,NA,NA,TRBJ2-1,TGCGCCAGCAGCTTGGACTCACAGGGCCGAAGCTCCTACAATGAGCAGTTCTTC,CASSLDSQGRSSYNEQFF
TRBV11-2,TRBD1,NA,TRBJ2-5,TGTGCCAGCAGCCGAGGGACAGGGATTGGGGAGACCCAGTACTTC,CASSRGTGIGETQYF
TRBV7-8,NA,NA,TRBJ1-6,TGTGCCAGCAGCGCCGACAGGTTGAATTCACCCCTCCACTTT,CASSADRLNSPLHF
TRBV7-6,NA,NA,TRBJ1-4,TGTGCCAGCAGCTTAGTCCATCTGGAAAAACTGTTTTTT,CASSLVHLEKLFF
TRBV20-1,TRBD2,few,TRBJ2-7,TGCAGTGCTAGCCGCACTAGCGGGAGTTATCTGACCTACGAGCAGTACTTC,CSASRTSGSYLTYEQYF
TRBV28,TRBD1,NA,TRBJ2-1,TGTGCCAGCAGTTCGGACAGGCTCACTTTTTTTAGCTCCTACAATGAGCAGTTCTTC,CASSSDRLTFFSSYNEQFF
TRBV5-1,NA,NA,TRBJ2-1,TGCGCCAGCAGCTCTACAGGGCTGCGGGTTTTTTACAATGAGCAGTTCTTC,CASSSTGLRVFYNEQFF
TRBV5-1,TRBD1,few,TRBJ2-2,TGCGCCAGCAGGAGGGACAGTCCAAACACCGGGGAGCTGTTTTTT,CASRRDSPNTGELFF